Reported below is one T cell receptor beta chain. This clone was seen only once. It lacks a known antigen. No base-level quality is on record; no much larger clone is a single base apart. The data belong to a study of memory CD4+ T cells and cytomegalovirus serostatus (dated by TCRdb to about 2019). In the study overall: The cohort comprised about 33 healthy Belgian adults, 9 CMV seropositive and 24 CMV seronegative. The study sequenced CD4+ memory TCRbeta repertoires of a Belgian cohort with known cytomegalovirus serostatus to replicate a published TCR-based CMV serostatus classifier. Findings and caveats that apply to the study as a whole: For predicting CMV serostatus, the median bootstrapped AUC was roughly 0.95 using the original framework and 0.91 using a US-trained random forest. Among the approximately 160 previously reported CMV-associated TCRbeta sequences, 67 showed up in the CD4+ memory repertoires, with each one found in between one and five individuals. The results were interpreted as suggesting that the CMV-associated TCR signature is largely present in the CD4+ memory repertoire. The original-framework classifier achieved a median bootstrapped AUC of almost 0.97 with a 95% CI of 0.76-1.00 on the Belgian cohort. Unlike the original study, which covered naive and memory CD4+ and CD8+ populations, the Belgian study sequenced only CD4+CD45RO+ memory cells.

The germline V and J ends show losses of 4 bases and 9 bases respectively, and no gene match explains 8 bases of the junction. Taken from the germline V gene (reference sequence), the CDR1 and CDR2 loops are GTSNPN and SVGIG. Measured from the cysteine to the phenylalanine, the CDR3 is 13 residues long. The read is trimmed to its CDR3 DNA, 39 bases read in frame from base 1. The Quick-DNA Microprep Kit was used to extract genomic DNA from the sorted cells. TCRbeta DNA was amplified with the immunoSEQ hsTCRbeta kit following the manufacturer's protocol. TCRbeta libraries were sequenced on an Illumina MiSeq instrument. In the authors' own workflow: Once out-of-frame sequences had been removed, about 2,000,000 distinct TCRbeta sequences were left, which works out to an average of around 70,000 per individual. Each individual was scored by the count of roughly 160 previously reported CMV-associated TCRbeta sequences and the total productive distinct TCRbeta count. A beta-binomial model was reimplemented in Python, and scikit-learn random forests with default parameters were trained on US cohort data. Classifier performance on the Belgian cohort was summarized as median AUC with percentile confidence intervals over 10,000 bootstrap iterations. TCRdb carries this immuneACCESS record with in-frame sequences only. Its versions omit some clonotypes, under half of them owing to an unresolved V gene in the studies checked, with the rest unexplained. V, J and clone size derive from that table, while D and trimming were established from the DNA sequence. The sample table lists 40,000 or so clones, roughly four fifths of them with a count of one. The ten largest account for about 0.8% of the sample.

Single viable CD3+CD4+CD8-CD45RO+ cells were sorted as memory CD4+ T cells on a FACSAria II. CMV serostatus was determined using a Roche Elecsys assay that detects serum IgG against CMV pp150, pp28, p38 and p52. Once the samples were thawed, total CD4+ T cells were enriched through positive selection using CD4 magnetic microbeads. The samples came from a separate study whose specific focus was interrogating the CD4+ T cell memory repertoire. Following standard operating procedures, peripheral blood mononuclear cells were isolated and cryopreserved, while serum was kept at -80 degrees C. CD3-PerCP (BW264/56), CD4-APC (RPA-T4), CD45RO-PE (UCHT1) and CD8-Pacific Orange (3B5) antibodies were used for staining, and non-viable cells were excluded with Sytox blue.

In this chain, TRBV30 is recombined with TRBJ2-1, with 8 middle bases fitting TRBD2. The clonotype originates from an adult in good health and CMV-seronegative. Material: memory CD4+ T cells from blood. In nucleotide form, the sequence is TGTGCCTGGAACTTGGCGGGGGGCGGTGAGCAGTTCTTC. This translates into CAWNLAGGGEQFF.